This T cell receptor beta chain is drawn from a study of spatial heterogeneity in lung cancer. Specified time point: sample taken at primary tumor resection. This clonotype was detected many times. Its antigen is unknown. Whole-study results and caveats: Tracking of tumor mutation counts was seen in expanded intratumoral alpha and beta TCR counts.

CDR1 and CDR2 (germline): LGHDT, YNNKEL (reference sequence). The CDR3 sequence is 15 residues long. The J segment lost 5 bases and the V segment lost 4 bases, leaving 3 bases of the junction unmatched. TCRdb fed the 5' RACE reads into MiXCR, producing one record per CDR3 protein. The data show some 22,000 distinct CDR3 sequences, with under 3.5% seen just once and 7% to 9.5% held by the top ten. The input for sequencing was lung tumor tissue, taken at surgery. The V and J genes are TRBV3-1 and TRBJ2-2, with 11 bases identical to TRBD2. The source of this sequence is a male donor with early-stage non-small cell lung cancer. The CDR3 DNA follows: TGTGCCAGCAGCCTGTCTAGCGGGAGGACCGGGGAGCTGTTTTTT. This gives the protein CASSLSSGRTGELFF.